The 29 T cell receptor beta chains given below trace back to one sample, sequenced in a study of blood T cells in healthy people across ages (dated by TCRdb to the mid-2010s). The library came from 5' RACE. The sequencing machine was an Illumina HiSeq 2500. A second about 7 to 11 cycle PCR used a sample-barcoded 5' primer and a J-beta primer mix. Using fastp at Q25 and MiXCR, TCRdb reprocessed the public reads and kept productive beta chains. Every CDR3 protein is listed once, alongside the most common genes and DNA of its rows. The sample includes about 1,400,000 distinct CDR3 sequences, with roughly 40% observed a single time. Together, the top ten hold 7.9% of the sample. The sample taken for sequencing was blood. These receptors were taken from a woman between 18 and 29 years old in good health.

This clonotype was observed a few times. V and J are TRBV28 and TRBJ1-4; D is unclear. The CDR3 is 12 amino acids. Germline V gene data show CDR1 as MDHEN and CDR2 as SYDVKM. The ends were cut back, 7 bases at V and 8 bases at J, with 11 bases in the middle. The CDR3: CASTPGREKLFF. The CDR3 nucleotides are TGTGCCAGCACTCCCGGGAGAGAAAAACTGTTTTTT.

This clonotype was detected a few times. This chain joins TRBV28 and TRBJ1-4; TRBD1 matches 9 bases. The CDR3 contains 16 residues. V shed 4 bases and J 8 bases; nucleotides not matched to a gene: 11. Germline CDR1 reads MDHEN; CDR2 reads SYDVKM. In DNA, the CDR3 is TGTGCCAGCAGTTCGATCCGGGACAGGGTGAAGGAAAAACTGTTTTTT. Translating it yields CASSSIRDRVKEKLFF.

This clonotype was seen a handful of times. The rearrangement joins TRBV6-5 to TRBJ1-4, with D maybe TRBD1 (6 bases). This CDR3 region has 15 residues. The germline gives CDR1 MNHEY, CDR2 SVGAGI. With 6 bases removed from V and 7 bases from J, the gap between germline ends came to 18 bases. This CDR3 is CASSRGGARVEKLFF. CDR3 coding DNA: TGTGCCAGCAGCAGGGGCGGCGCGAGAGTTGAAAAACTGTTTTTT.

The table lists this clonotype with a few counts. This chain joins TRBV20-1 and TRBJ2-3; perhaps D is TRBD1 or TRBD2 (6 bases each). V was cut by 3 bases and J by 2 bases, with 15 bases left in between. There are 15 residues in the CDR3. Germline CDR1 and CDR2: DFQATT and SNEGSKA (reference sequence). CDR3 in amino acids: CSARGAGLSTDTQYF. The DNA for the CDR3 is TGCAGTGCTAGGGGGGCGGGACTCTCCACAGATACGCAGTATTTT.

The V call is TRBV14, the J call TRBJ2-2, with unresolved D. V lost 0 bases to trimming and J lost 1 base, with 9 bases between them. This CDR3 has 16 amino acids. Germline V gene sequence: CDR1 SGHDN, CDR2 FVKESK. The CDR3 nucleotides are TGTGCCAGCAGCCAAGAAGGCCCTCGGAACACCGGGGAGCTGTTTTTT. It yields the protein CASSQEGPRNTGELFF.

CDR3 in amino acids: CSVARQGNSGGIPDTQYF. CDR3 sequence (DNA): TGCAGCGTTGCTAGGCAGGGAAACAGCGGAGGTATCCCAGATACGCAGTATTTT. V and J are TRBV29-1 and TRBJ2-3; D possibly uses TRBD1 or TRBD2 (5 bases each). V gave up 4 bases and J gave up 4 bases, with 27 bases separating them. The CDR3 spans 18 residues. Germline assignment: CDR1 SQVTM and CDR2 ANQGSEA.

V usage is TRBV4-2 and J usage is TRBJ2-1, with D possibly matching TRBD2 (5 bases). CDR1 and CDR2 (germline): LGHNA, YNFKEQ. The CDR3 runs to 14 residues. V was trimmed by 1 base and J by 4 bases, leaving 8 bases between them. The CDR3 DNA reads TGTGCCAGCAGCCAAGGGACTGAATACAATGAGCAGTTCTTC. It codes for CASSQGTEYNEQFF.

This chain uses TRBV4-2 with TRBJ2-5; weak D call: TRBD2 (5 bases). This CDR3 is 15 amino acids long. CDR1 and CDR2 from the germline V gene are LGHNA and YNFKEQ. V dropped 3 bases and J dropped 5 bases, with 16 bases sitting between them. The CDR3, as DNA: TGTGCCAGCAGCCACCGGTACCGGGGTGGGGAGACCCAGTACTTC. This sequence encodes CASSHRYRGGETQYF.

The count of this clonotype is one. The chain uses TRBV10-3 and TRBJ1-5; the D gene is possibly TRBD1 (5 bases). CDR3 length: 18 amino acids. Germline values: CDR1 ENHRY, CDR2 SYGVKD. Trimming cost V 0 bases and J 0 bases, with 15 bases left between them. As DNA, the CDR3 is TGTGCCATCAGTGAGTCTGCAGGGAACGCTTATAGCAATCAGCCCCAGCATTTT. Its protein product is CAISESAGNAYSNQPQHF.

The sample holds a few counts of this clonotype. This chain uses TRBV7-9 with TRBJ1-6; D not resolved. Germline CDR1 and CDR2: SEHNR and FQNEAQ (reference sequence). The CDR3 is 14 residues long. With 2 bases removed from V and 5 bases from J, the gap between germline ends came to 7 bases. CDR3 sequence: CASSLISDNSPLHF. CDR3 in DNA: TGTGCCAGCAGCTTAATATCAGATAATTCACCCCTCCACTTT.

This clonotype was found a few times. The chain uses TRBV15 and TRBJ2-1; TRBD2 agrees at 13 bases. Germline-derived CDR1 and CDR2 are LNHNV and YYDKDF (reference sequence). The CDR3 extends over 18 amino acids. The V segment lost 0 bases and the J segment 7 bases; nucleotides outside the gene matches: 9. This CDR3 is CATSRELPGLAGANEQFF. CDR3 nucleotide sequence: TGTGCCACCAGCAGAGAGCTACCAGGACTAGCGGGAGCTAATGAGCAGTTCTTC.

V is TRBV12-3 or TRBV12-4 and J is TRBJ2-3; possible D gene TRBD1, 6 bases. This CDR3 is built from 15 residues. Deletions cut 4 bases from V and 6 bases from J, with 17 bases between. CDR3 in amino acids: CASSSSTMGADTQYF. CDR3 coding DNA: TGTGCCAGCAGTTCCTCGACTATGGGGGCGGATACGCAGTATTTT.

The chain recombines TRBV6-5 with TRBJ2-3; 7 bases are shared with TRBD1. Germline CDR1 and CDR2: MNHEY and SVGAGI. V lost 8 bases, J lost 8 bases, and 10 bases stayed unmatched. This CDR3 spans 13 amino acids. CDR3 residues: CASRTGTQGTQYF. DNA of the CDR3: TGTGCCAGCCGGACAGGCACCCAGGGTACGCAGTATTTT.

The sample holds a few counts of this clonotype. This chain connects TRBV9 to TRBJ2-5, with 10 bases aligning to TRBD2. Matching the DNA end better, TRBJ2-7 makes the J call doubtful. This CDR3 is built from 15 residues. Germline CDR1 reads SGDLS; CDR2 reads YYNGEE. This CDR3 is CASSVSGGDMDEQYF. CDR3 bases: TGTGCCAGCAGCGTGAGCGGGGGGGATATGGACGAGCAGTACTTC.

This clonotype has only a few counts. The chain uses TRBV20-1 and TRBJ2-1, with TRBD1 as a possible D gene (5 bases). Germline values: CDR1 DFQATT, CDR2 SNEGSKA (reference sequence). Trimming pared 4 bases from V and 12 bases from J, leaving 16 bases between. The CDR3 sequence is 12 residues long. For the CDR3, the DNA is TGCAGTGCTAACCTTGACAGTTCAAGGCAGTTCTTC. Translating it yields CSANLDSSRQFF.

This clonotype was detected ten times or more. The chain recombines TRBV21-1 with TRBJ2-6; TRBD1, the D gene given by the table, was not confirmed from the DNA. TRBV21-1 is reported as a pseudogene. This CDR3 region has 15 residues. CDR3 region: CASSATGGRANVLTF. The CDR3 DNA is TGTGCCAGCAGCGCAACAGGGGGGAGGGCCAACGTCCTGACTTTC.

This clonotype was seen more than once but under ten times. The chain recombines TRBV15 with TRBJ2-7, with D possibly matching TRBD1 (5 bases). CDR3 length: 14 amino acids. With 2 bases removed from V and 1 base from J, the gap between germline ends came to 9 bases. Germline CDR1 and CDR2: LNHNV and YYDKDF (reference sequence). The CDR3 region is CATSRPTVSYEQYF. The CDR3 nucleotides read TGTGCCACCAGCAGACCGACAGTATCCTACGAGCAGTACTTC.

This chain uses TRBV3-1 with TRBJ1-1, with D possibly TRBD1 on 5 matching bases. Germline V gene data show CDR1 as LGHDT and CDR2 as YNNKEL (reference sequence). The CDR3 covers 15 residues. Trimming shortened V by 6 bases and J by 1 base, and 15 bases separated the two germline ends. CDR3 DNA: TGTGCCAGCAGTCTTACACCCGGGGCGAACACTGAAGCTTTCTTT. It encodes CASSLTPGANTEAFF.

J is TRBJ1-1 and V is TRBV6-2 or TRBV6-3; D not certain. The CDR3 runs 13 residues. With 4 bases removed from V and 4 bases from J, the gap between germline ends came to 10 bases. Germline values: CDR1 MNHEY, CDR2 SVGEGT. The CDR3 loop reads CASSSEAGTEAFF. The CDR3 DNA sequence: TGTGCCAGCAGTTCTGAGGCCGGCACTGAAGCTTTCTTT.

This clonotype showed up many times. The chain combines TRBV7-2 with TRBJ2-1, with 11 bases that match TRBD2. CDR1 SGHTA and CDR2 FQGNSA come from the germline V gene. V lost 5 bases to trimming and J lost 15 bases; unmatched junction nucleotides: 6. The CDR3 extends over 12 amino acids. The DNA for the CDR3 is TGTGCCAGCAGCCCTCTAGCGGGAGGACGGTTCTTC. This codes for CASSPLAGGRFF. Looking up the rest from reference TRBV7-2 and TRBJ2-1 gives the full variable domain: GAGVSQSPSNKVTEKGKDVELRCDPISGHTALYWYRQSLGQGLEFLIYFQGNSAPDKSGLPSDRFSAERTGGSVSTLTIQRTQQEDSAVYLCASSPLAGGRFFGPGTRLTVL.

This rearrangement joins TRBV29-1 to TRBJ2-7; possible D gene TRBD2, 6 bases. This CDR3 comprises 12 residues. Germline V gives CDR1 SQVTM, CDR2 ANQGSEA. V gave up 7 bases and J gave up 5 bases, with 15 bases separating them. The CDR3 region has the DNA TGCAGCGCCAAGGAGGGCCTCGACGAGCAGTACTTC. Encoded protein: CSAKEGLDEQYF.

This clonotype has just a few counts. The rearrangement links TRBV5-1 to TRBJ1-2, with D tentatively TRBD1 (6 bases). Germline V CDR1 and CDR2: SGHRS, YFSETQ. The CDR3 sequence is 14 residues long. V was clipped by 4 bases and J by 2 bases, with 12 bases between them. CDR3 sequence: CASSPMTGNYGYTF. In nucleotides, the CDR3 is TGCGCCAGCAGCCCCATGACAGGCAACTATGGCTACACCTTC.

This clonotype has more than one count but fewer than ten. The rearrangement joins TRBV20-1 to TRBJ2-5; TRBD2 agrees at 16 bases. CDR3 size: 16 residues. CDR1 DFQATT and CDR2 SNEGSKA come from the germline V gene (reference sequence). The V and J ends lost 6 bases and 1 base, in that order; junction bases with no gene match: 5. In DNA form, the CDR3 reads TGCAGTGCCTCTGGGACTAGCGGGAGGGCCCAAGAGACCCAGTACTTC. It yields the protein CSASGTSGRAQETQYF.

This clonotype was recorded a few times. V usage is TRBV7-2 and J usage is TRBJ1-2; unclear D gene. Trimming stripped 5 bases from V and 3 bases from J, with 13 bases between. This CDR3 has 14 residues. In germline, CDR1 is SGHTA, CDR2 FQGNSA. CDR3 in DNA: TGTGCCAGCAGCCCATGGACGAATGACTATGGCTACACCTTC. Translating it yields CASSPWTNDYGYTF.

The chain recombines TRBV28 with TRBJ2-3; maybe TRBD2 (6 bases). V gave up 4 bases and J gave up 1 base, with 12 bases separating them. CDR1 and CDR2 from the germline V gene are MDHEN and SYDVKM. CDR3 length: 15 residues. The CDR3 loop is CASSSPSDGTDTQYF. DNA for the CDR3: TGTGCCAGCAGTTCTCCTAGCGACGGCACAGATACGCAGTATTTT.

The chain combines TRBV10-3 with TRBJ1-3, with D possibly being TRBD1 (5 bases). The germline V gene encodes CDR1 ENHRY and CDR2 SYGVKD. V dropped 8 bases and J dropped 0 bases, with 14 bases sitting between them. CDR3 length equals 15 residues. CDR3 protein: CAIATKTDSGNTIYF. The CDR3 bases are TGTGCCATCGCCACCAAGACAGACTCTGGAAACACCATATATTTT.

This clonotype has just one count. The DNA of the CDR3 is TGTGCCAGCAATGCCGACAGGGACTACGAGCAGTACTTC. Translated: CASNADRDYEQYF. The rearrangement links TRBV7-9 to TRBJ2-7; 7 nucleotides match TRBD1. J was trimmed by 3 bases and V by 7 bases; bases with no gene match: 6. There are 13 residues in the CDR3. Germline V gene sequence: CDR1 SEHNR, CDR2 FQNEAQ (reference sequence).

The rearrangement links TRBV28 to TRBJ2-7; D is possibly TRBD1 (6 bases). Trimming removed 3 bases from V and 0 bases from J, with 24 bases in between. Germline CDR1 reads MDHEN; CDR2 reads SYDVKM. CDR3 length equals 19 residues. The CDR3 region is CASSFDRQGLTLSSYEQYF. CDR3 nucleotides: TGTGCCAGCAGTTTCGACAGGCAGGGCCTTACTTTGAGCTCCTACGAGCAGTACTTC.

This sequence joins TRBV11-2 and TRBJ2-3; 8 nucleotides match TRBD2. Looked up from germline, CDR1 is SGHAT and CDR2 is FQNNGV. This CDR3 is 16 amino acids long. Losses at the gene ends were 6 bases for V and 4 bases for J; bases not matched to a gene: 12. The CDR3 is CASRQHSGSRADTQYF. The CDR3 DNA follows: TGTGCCAGCAGACAACACAGCGGGAGCAGGGCAGATACGCAGTATTTT.